Shown below are 8 T cell receptor beta chains from a single sample sequenced in a study of cytomegalovirus exposure and HLA in healthy donors. Primers: 60 Vbeta forward and 13 Jbeta reverse. Profiling relied on immunoSEQ multiplex PCR, and the TCRdb table lists in-frame clones only, not all of them. The table has 100,000 to 150,000 clones, roughly 85% seen once. Material: PBMCs. These receptors were obtained from a boy between 5 and 17 years old in good health and CMV-seronegative.

J is TRBJ2-5 and V is TRBV14; TRBD2 matches 8 bases. V lost 2 bases, J lost 4 bases, and 9 bases stayed unmatched. The CDR3 consists of 16 residues. Germline CDR1 reads SGHDN; CDR2 reads FVKESK. The CDR3 sequence is CASSQNARGGRETQYF. CDR3 sequence (DNA): TGTGCCAGCAGCCAAAACGCCCGGGGGGGGAGAGAGACCCAGTACTTC.

The chain combines TRBV19 with TRBJ1-1, with unresolved D. From germline, CDR1 is LNHDA and CDR2 SQIVND (reference sequence). The CDR3 is 13 residues long. V was trimmed by 2 bases and J by 5 bases, leaving 9 bases between them. CDR3: CASSIPAATEAFF. DNA for the CDR3: TGTGCCAGTAGTATACCCGCGGCGACTGAAGCTTTCTTT. Filled out from reference TRBV19 and TRBJ1-1, the complete variable domain reads DGGITQSPKYLFRKEGQNVTLSCEQNLNHDAMYWYRQDPGQGLRLIYYSQIVNDFQKGDIAEGYSVSREKKESFPLTVTSAQKNPTAFYLCASSIPAATEAFFGQGTRLTVV.

CDR3 loop: CASSRGQTSGGQFF. CDR3 coding DNA: TGTGCCAGCAGTCGGGGACAGACTAGCGGGGGTCAGTTCTTC. V usage is TRBV6-5 and J usage is TRBJ2-1; 12 bases line up with TRBD2. The CDR3 covers 14 residues. J was trimmed by 13 bases and V by 5 bases; bases with no gene match: 9. The germline V gene has CDR1 MNHEY and CDR2 SVGAGI.

This rearrangement joins TRBV19 to TRBJ2-7, with 12 bases matching TRBD2. The CDR3 loop spans 15 amino acids. Trimming at V came to 5 bases and at J to 6 bases, leaving 8 bases not matched to a gene. Germline loops: CDR1 LNHDA, CDR2 SQIVND (reference sequence). CDR3 in DNA: TGTGCCAGTAGTCCCCGGACTAGCGGGGCCCCCGAGCAGTACTTC. Amino acids: CASSPRTSGAPEQYF.

This clone was counted between two and nine times. The V call is TRBV16, the J call TRBJ1-1, with 8 positions matching TRBD1. V lost 2 bases, J lost 5 bases, and 4 bases stayed unmatched. CDR1 and CDR2 from the germline V gene are KGHSY and FQNENV. This CDR3 region has 14 residues. CDR3 residues: CASSQRQGLTEAFF. DNA for the CDR3: TGTGCCAGCAGCCAAAGACAGGGGCTGACTGAAGCTTTCTTT.

The rearrangement links TRBV4-2 to TRBJ2-7; 7 nucleotides agree with TRBD2. V dropped 0 bases and J dropped 2; count of bases not matched to a gene: 1. The CDR3 extends over 14 amino acids. Germline assignment: CDR1 LGHNA and CDR2 YNFKEQ. The chain's CDR3 is CASSQEGLTYEQYF. As DNA, the CDR3 is TGTGCCAGCAGCCAAGAGGGACTAACCTACGAGCAGTACTTC.

The rearrangement uses TRBV30 and TRBJ2-1; D is uncertain. There are 14 residues in the CDR3. Trimming removed 0 bases from V and 4 bases from J, with 10 bases in between. CDR1 and CDR2 (germline): GTSNPN, SVGIG (reference sequence). CDR3 in amino acids: CAWSVRSRYNEQFF. The CDR3 nucleotides read TGTGCCTGGAGTGTACGGTCGCGTTACAATGAGCAGTTCTTC.

The CDR3 sequence: CASRGTEAKNIQYF. The CDR3 nucleotides are TGTGCCAGCAGGGGGACAGAAGCCAAAAACATTCAGTACTTC. The V gene is TRBV6-1, the J gene TRBJ2-4; 7 nucleotides line up with TRBD1. Germline values: CDR1 MNHNS, CDR2 SASEGT. J was trimmed by 0 bases and V by 6 bases; bases with no gene match: 2. The CDR3 has 14 residues.